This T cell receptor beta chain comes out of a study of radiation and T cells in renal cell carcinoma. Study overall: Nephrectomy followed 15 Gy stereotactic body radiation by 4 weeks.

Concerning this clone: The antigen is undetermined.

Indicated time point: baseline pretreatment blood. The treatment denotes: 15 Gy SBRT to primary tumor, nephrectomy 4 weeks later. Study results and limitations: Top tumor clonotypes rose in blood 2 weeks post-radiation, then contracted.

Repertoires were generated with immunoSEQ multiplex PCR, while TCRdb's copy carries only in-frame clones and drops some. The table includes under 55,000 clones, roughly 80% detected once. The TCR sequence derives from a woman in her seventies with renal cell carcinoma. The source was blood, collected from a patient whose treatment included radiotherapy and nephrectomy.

The CDR3 reads CASSSQLNTEAFF. The CDR3 nucleotides are TGTGCCAGCAGCTCGCAGCTGAACACTGAAGCTTTCTTT. The chain recombines TRBV7-9 with TRBJ1-1; D uncertain. The CDR3 extends over 13 amino acids. The V gene lost 4 bases and the J gene lost 0 bases, with 6 bases spanning the gap. Germline lookup yields CDR1 SEHNR and CDR2 FQNEAQ (reference sequence).